This TCR beta chain stems from a study of patients and donors after allogeneic stem cell transplantation. TCRdb passed the RT-PCR reads through MiXCR, listing each CDR3 protein once. The sample has about 410,000 distinct CDR3 sequences, 16% seen once. The CDR3 spans 14 residues. Per germline, CDR1 ENHRY and CDR2 SYGVKD. V lost 0 bases, J lost 6 bases, and 9 bases lay in between. The sample consisted of blood, either unsorted or a sorted T cell fraction (not recorded which). The TCR was taken from a human donor who was either an allogeneic HSCT recipient or a stem cell or donor lymphocyte infusion donor (not recorded which). It is not recorded whose cells these are; they may come from a transplant donor. The rearrangement joins TRBV10-3 to TRBJ1-5; D perhaps matches TRBD1 (6 bases). CDR3 region: CAISESRGGQPQHF. The CDR3 nucleotides read TGTGCCATCAGTGAGTCGCGAGGGGGTCAGCCCCAGCATTTT.